These 16 T cell receptor beta chains originate from one sample sequenced in a study of OX40 agonist ivuxolimab in advanced cancers. TCRdb's copy holds only in-frame clones and misses some; the assay was immunoSEQ multiplex PCR. The sample lists tens of thousands of clones, roughly 94% occurring once. The sequences come from CD4+ or CD8+ T cells sorted from blood, collected in a trial of the OX40 agonist ivuxolimab. These receptors all come from an adult with an advanced solid tumor such as melanoma, head and neck, liver or kidney cancer.

Concerning this clone: Distinct nucleotide sequences in the sample also encode this CDR3. CDR3 in DNA: TGTGCCAGCAGCTTGGGCTACGAGCAGTACTTC. Its protein product is CASSLGYEQYF. The chain combines TRBV5-4 with TRBJ2-7; D not certain. The CDR3 is made up of 11 amino acids. Deletions cut 0 bases from V and 3 bases from J, with 1 base between. Per germline, CDR1 SGHNT and CDR2 YYREEE (reference sequence).

The chain uses TRBV5-4 and TRBJ2-1, with D possibly TRBD1 on 6 matching bases. With 4 bases removed from V and 2 bases from J, the gap between germline ends came to 10 bases. From germline, CDR1 is SGHNT and CDR2 YYREEE (reference sequence). CDR3 size: 14 residues. The CDR3 protein is CASSDGTTYNEQFF. As DNA, the CDR3 is TGTGCCAGCAGCGATGGGACAACCTACAATGAGCAGTTCTTC.

This chain links TRBV15 with TRBJ2-4; D not certain. The CDR3 extends over 14 amino acids. The V gene lost 0 bases and the J gene lost 14 bases, with 17 bases spanning the gap. CDR1 LNHNV and CDR2 YYDKDF come from the germline V gene (reference sequence). The CDR3 sequence is CATSREVMADLKYF. For the CDR3, the DNA is TGTGCCACCAGCAGAGAAGTGATGGCGGATCTGAAGTACTTC.

This chain connects TRBV11-3 to TRBJ2-7, with D tentatively TRBD2 (6 bases). The germline V gene has CDR1 SGHNT and CDR2 YENEEA. The CDR3 is made up of 16 amino acids. The V and J ends lost 5 bases and 3 bases respectively, with 20 bases between them. CDR3 in DNA: TGTGCCAGCAGCACTCCCATGGGGCTCGGGGGCTACGAGCAGTACTTC. It yields the protein CASSTPMGLGGYEQYF.

CDR3 coding DNA: TGTGCCAGCAGCTCGCATGCTGGAAACACCATATATTTT. Encoded protein: CASSSHAGNTIYF. The chain links TRBV7-6 to TRBJ1-3; D call uncertain. CDR1 and CDR2 from the germline V gene are SGHVS and FNYEAQ. Between the trimmed V and J ends, which lost 4 bases and 2 bases, there was a span of 6 bases. CDR3 length: 13 residues.

The chain employs TRBV7-9 and TRBJ1-5; D gene unclear. CDR3 size: 15 residues. Germline values: CDR1 SEHNR, CDR2 FQNEAQ (reference sequence). Trimming stripped 5 bases from V and 6 bases from J, with 17 bases between. As DNA, the CDR3 is TGTGCCAGCAGCCCTGGTACGGCGGGCAGTCAGCCCCAGCATTTT. Amino acid sequence: CASSPGTAGSQPQHF. Full variable domain (outside the CDR3, taken from reference TRBV7-9 and TRBJ1-5): DTGVSQNPRHKITKRGQNVTFRCDPISEHNRLYWYRQTLGQGPEFLTYFQNEAQLEKSRLLSDRFSAERPKGSFSTLEIQRTEQGDSAMYLCASSPGTAGSQPQHFGDGTRLSIL.

The J gene is TRBJ1-3, the V gene TRBV9; D remains ambiguous. The CDR3 loop spans 14 amino acids. Germline-derived CDR1 and CDR2 are SGDLS and YYNGEE. Between the trimmed V and J ends, which lost 0 bases and 1 base, there was a span of 5 bases. The CDR3 is CASSVGTSGNTIYF. CDR3 DNA sequence: TGTGCCAGCAGCGTAGGCACGTCTGGAAACACCATATATTTT.

The chain combines TRBV28 with TRBJ2-5; D remains unclear. CDR3 length: 13 residues. Germline-derived CDR1 and CDR2 are MDHEN and SYDVKM. Trimming left V 3 bases short and J 3 bases short, with 8 bases between. The CDR3 coding sequence is TGTGCCAGCAGTTTCTCTAGGGAAGAGACCCAGTACTTC. This codes for CASSFSREETQYF.

This clone was found a few times. This rearrangement joins TRBV10-3 to TRBJ2-7, with D uncertain. CDR3 length: 16 residues. CDR1 is ENHRY, CDR2 SYGVKD, per germline. Trimming cost V 6 bases and J 4 bases, with 22 bases left between them. Written as DNA, the CDR3 is TGTGCCATCAGCGACTCGCCGGTTCAGGCTAGATACGAGCAGTACTTC. Translated: CAISDSPVQARYEQYF.

Only one count was recorded for this clone. The rearrangement joins TRBV29-1 to TRBJ1-1; TRBD1 matches 11 bases. V gave up 1 base and J gave up 5 bases; unmatched junction bases: 3. The CDR3 runs 14 residues. Germline lookup yields CDR1 SQVTM and CDR2 ANQGSEA. The CDR3 loop reads CSVEGDRGNTEAFF. The CDR3 DNA follows: TGCAGCGTTGAAGGGGACAGGGGGAATACTGAAGCTTTCTTT.

The V call is TRBV27, the J call TRBJ2-1, with D possibly being TRBD2 (5 bases). The CDR3 spans 13 residues. V gave up 6 bases and J gave up 8 bases, with 14 bases separating them. Per germline, CDR1 MNHEY and CDR2 SMNVEV (reference sequence). The chain's CDR3 is CASRIASSHEQFF. The CDR3, as DNA: TGTGCCAGCAGAATAGCTAGCAGTCATGAGCAGTTCTTC.

The chain carries TRBV25-1 and TRBJ2-5, with D unclear. V lost 3 bases, J lost 1 base, and 6 bases lay in between. CDR1 and CDR2 (germline): MGHDK, SYGVNS. The CDR3 is 13 amino acids. The CDR3 spells CASSETFQETQYF. CDR3 DNA sequence: TGTGCCAGCAGTGAGACATTCCAAGAGACCCAGTACTTC. The full variable domain, completed using reference TRBV25-1 and TRBJ2-5, is EADIYQTPRYLVIGTGKKITLECSQTMGHDKMYWYQQDPGMELHLIHYSYGVNSTEKGDLSSESTVSRIRTEHFPLTLESARPSHTSQYLCASSETFQETQYFGPGTRLLVL.

V is TRBV18 and J is TRBJ2-1; D is unresolved. The CDR3 runs 15 residues. CDR1 KGHSH and CDR2 LQKENI come from the germline V gene. Trimming left V 0 bases short and J 5 bases short, with 11 bases between. Here the CDR3 reads CASSPPLSRDNEQFF. CDR3 in DNA: TGTGCCAGCTCACCACCACTATCTCGGGACAATGAGCAGTTCTTC. Filled out from reference TRBV18 and TRBJ2-1, the complete variable domain reads NAGVMQNPRHLVRRRGQEARLRCSPMKGHSHVYWYRQLPEEGLKFMVYLQKENIIDESGMPKERFSAEFPKEGPSILRIQQVVRGDSAAYFCASSPPLSRDNEQFFGPGTRLTVL.

The V call is TRBV4-1, the J call TRBJ1-1, with a possible D match to TRBD1 (5 bases). Trimming took off 1 base at V and 4 bases at J, with 10 bases between the two ends. Germline lookup yields CDR1 MGHRA and CDR2 YSYEKL. The CDR3 totals 14 residues. Here the CDR3 reads CASSQVREFTEAFF. DNA of the CDR3: TGCGCCAGCAGCCAAGTCAGGGAATTCACTGAAGCTTTCTTT.

This chain links TRBV7-3 with TRBJ2-5, with 7 bases that match TRBD1. The germline V gene has CDR1 SGHTA and CDR2 FQGTGA. This CDR3 comprises 15 residues. The V and J ends lost 2 bases and 5 bases, in that order; junction bases with no gene match: 8. The CDR3 here is CASSLVDRVDETQYF. In DNA, the CDR3 is TGTGCCAGCAGCTTAGTCGACAGGGTGGACGAGACCCAGTACTTC. The full variable domain, in which reference TRBV7-3 and TRBJ2-5 provide the parts outside the CDR3, is GAGVSQTPSNKVTEKGKYVELRCDPISGHTALYWYRQSLGQGPEFLIYFQGTGAADDSGLPNDRFFAVRPEGSVSTLKIQRTERGDSAVYLCASSLVDRVDETQYFGPGTRLLVL.

This clone appeared once. Here the CDR3 reads CASSSWDSQETQYF. For the CDR3, the DNA is TGTGCCAGCAGTTCGTGGGACAGCCAAGAGACCCAGTACTTC. This sequence joins TRBV6-5 and TRBJ2-5, with 7 nucleotides matching TRBD1. Germline loops: CDR1 MNHEY, CDR2 SVGAGI. With 4 bases clipped from V and 1 base from J, the junction kept 3 bases outside the gene matches. This CDR3 is 14 amino acids long.